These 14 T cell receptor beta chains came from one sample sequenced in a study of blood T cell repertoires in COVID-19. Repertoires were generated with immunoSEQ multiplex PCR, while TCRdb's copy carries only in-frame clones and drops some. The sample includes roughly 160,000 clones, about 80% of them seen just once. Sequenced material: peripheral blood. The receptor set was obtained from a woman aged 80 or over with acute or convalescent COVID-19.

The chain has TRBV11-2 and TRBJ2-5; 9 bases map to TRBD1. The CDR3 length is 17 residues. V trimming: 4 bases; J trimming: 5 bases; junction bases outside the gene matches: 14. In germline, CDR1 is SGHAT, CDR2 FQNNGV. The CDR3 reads CASSSTTTGQGRETQYF. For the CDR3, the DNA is TGTGCCAGCAGCTCCACAACAACTGGACAGGGGCGGGAGACCCAGTACTTC.

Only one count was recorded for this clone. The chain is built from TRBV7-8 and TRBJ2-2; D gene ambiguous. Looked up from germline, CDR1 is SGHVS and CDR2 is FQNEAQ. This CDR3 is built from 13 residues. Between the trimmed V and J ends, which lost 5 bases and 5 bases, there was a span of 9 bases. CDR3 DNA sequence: TGTGCCAGCAGCAGAACAGAAACCGGGGAGCTGTTTTTT. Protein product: CASSRTETGELFF. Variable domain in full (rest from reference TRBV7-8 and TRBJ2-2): GAGVSQSPRYKVAKRGQDVALRCDPISGHVSLFWYQQALGQGPEFLTYFQNEAQLDKSGLPSDRFFAERPEGSVSTLKIQRTQQEDSAVYLCASSRTETGELFFGEGSRLTVL.

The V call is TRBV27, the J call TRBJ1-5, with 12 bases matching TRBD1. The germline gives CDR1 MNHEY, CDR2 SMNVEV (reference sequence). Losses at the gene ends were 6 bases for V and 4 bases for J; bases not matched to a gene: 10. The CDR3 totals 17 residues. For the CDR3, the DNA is TGTGCCAGCAGAAATACCGGGACAGGGGGCGCGAATCAGCCCCAGCATTTT. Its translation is CASRNTGTGGANQPQHF.

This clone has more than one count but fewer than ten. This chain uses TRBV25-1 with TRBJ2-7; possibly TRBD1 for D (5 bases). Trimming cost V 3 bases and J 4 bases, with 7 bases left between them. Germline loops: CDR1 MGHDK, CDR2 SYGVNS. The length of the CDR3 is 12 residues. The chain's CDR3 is CASSDPGYEQYF. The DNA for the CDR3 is TGTGCCAGCAGTGACCCAGGGTACGAGCAGTACTTC.

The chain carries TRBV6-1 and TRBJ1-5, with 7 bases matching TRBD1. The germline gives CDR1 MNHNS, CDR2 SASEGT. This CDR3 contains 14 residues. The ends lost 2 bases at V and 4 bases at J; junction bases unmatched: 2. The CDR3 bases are TGTGCCAGCAGTGAAACAGGGGAGAATCAGCCCCAGCATTTT. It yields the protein CASSETGENQPQHF.

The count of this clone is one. CDR3 coding DNA: TGTGCCAGCAGTCTGAAACAGGGGGCATTTGCAGATACGCAGTATTTT. It yields the protein CASSLKQGAFADTQYF. The gene calls are TRBV28 and TRBJ2-3; the match to TRBD1 covers 9 bases. Germline assignment: CDR1 MDHEN and CDR2 SYDVKM. Germline trimming cut 5 bases from V and 4 bases from J; bases unmatched to any gene: 10. The CDR3 is 16 amino acids. Drawing the rest from reference TRBV28 and TRBJ2-3, the complete variable domain is DVKVTQSSRYLVKRTGEKVFLECVQDMDHENMFWYRQDPGLGLRLIYFSYDVKMKEKGDIPEGYSVSREKKERFSLILESASTNQTSMYLCASSLKQGAFADTQYFGPGTRLTVL.

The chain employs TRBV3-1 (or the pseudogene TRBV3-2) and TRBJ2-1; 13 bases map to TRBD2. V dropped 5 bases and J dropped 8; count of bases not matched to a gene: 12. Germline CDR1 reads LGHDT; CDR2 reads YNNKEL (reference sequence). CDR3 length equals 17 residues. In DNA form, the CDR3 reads TGTGCCAGCAGCGTGCGCCCCGGGACTAGCGGGACCTATGAGCAGTTCTTC. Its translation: CASSVRPGTSGTYEQFF.

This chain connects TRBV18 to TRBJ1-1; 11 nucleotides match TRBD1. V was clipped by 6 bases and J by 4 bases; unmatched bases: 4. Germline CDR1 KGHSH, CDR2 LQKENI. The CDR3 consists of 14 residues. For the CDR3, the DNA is TGTGCCAGCTCTCGAGGGACAGGGGGCACTGAAGCTTTCTTT. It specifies CASSRGTGGTEAFF.

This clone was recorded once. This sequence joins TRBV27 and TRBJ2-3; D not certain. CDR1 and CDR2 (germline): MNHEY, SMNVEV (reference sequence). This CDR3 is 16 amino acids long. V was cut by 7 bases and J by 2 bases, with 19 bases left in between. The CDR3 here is CASNPLPLGSTDTQYF. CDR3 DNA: TGTGCCAGCAACCCGCTACCTTTGGGCTCCACAGATACGCAGTATTTT.

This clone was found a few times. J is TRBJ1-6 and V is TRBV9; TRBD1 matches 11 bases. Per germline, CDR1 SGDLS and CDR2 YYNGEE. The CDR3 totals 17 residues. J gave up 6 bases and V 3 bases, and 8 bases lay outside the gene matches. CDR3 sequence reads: CASSAGTGGLFNSPLHF. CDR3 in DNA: TGTGCCAGCAGCGCGGGGACAGGGGGTTTATTTAATTCACCCCTCCACTTT.

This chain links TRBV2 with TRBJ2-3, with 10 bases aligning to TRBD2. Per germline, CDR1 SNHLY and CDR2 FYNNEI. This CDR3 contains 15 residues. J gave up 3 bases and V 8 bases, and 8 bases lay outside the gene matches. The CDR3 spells CASSSGSSGTDTQYF. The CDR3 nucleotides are TGTGCCAGCTCTAGCGGGAGTTCGGGTACAGATACGCAGTATTTT.

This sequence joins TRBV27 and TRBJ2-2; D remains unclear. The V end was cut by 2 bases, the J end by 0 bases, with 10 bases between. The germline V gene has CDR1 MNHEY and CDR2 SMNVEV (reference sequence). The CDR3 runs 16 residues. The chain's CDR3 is CASSLAALANTGELFF. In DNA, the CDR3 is TGTGCCAGCAGTTTAGCGGCGCTCGCGAACACCGGGGAGCTGTTTTTT.

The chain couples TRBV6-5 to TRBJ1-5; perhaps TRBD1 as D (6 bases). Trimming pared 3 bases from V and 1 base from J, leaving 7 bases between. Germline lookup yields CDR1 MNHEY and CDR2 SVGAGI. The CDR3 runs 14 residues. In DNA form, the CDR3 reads TGTGCCAGCAGTTATGGGGGCAGCAATCAGCCCCAGCATTTT. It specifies CASSYGGSNQPQHF.

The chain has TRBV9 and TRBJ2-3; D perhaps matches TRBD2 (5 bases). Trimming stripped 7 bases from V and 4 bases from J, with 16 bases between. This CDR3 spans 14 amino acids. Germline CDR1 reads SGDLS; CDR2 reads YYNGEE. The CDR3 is CASARAADPDTQYF. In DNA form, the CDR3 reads TGTGCCAGCGCCCGCGCAGCGGACCCAGATACGCAGTATTTT. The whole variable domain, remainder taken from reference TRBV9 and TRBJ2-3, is DSGVTQTPKHLITATGQRVTLRCSPRSGDLSVYWYQQSLDQGLQFLIQYYNGEERAKGNILERFSAQQFPDLHSELNLSSLELGDSALYFCASARAADPDTQYFGPGTRLTVL.